The T cell receptor (beta chain) under discussion was sequenced for a study of CD8 T cells in ankylosing spondylitis. Broader study findings: Clones linked to the disease showed a CD8+ phenotype. They occurred at relatively low frequencies in peripheral blood. Disease-linked clones reportedly showed significant enrichment in matched ankylosing spondylitis synovial fluid. Blood from ankylosing spondylitis patients appeared to carry a characteristic roughly 8-variant TCR beta motif.

Researchers built TCR beta libraries using quantitative 5'-RACE with molecular barcodes. TCRdb independently ran MiXCR on the 5' RACE reads; one entry per CDR3 protein. The sample shows about 480,000 distinct CDR3 sequences, 17% of them seen only once. This clonotype has a count of ten or more. Its antigen is unknown. Trimming took off 2 bases at V and 6 bases at J, with 8 bases between the two ends. The CDR3 covers 13 residues. Germline assignment: CDR1 MGHDK and CDR2 SYGVNS. This TCR was sampled from a male donor with ankylosing spondylitis. This sequence joins TRBV25-1 and TRBJ1-5; TRBD1 is a possible D gene (5 bases). The sample comprised blood, either unsorted or a sorted T cell fraction (not recorded which). CDR3 in amino acids: CASSEQGGQPQHF. The CDR3 coding sequence is TGTGCCAGCAGTGAACAGGGCGGTCAGCCCCAGCATTTT.